One sample yielded the 20 T cell receptor beta chains listed below, sequenced in a study of blood T cell repertoires in COVID-19. Assay used: immunoSEQ multiplex PCR; TCRdb lists only in-frame clones, some missing. The sample holds some 70,000 clones; more than 65% are singletons and the top ten take approximately 10%. Input material: peripheral blood. The receptors stem from a woman in her forties or fifties with acute or convalescent COVID-19.

This clone was seen only a few times. This chain connects TRBV19 to TRBJ1-5; 9 positions agree with TRBD1. The CDR3 has 15 residues. With V trimmed by 3 bases and J by 7 bases, 7 bases remained unmatched. CDR1 is LNHDA, CDR2 SQIVND, per germline (reference sequence). The CDR3 DNA reads TGTGCCAGTAGTATGCCGGACAGGGGAAGGCAGCCCCAGCATTTT. This codes for CASSMPDRGRQPQHF.

The chain combines TRBV18 with TRBJ1-2, with a weak D call TRBD1 (6 bases). Germline loops: CDR1 KGHSH, CDR2 LQKENI. The CDR3 consists of 14 residues. V lost 2 bases and J lost 6, with 13 bases in between. CDR3 coding DNA: TGTGCCAGCTCACCAGGAGTAACAGGGAATGGCTACACCTTC. It encodes CASSPGVTGNGYTF.

The rearrangement links TRBV5-4 to TRBJ1-3; tentative D call: TRBD1 (6 bases). The CDR3 covers 14 residues. The germline CDR1 and CDR2 sequences are SGHNT and YYREEE (reference sequence). V was pared by 4 bases and J by 4 bases, with 12 bases between. The CDR3: CASSLETGGNTIYF. The CDR3 DNA reads as TGTGCCAGCAGCCTAGAAACAGGGGGAAACACCATATATTTT.

This clone occurred once. The chain employs TRBV5-4 and TRBJ2-2, with TRBD2 identical over 12 bases. Germline V gives CDR1 SGHNT, CDR2 YYREEE (reference sequence). V was clipped by 0 bases and J by 5 bases; unmatched bases: 11. The CDR3 runs to 19 residues. The CDR3 reads CASSLGGALTSGRTGELFF. CDR3 DNA sequence: TGTGCCAGCAGCTTGGGAGGGGCCTTGACTAGCGGGAGAACCGGGGAGCTGTTTTTT.

The chain employs TRBV5-1 and TRBJ1-3, with TRBD1 as a possible D gene (6 bases). Between the trimmed V and J ends, which lost 0 bases and 0 bases, there was a span of 16 bases. Germline-derived CDR1 and CDR2 are SGHRS and YFSETQ. The CDR3 loop spans 18 amino acids. The CDR3 DNA follows: TGCGCCAGCAGCTTGGGGTGGCAGGGGTCATCCTCTGGAAACACCATATATTTT. Its translation: CASSLGWQGSSSGNTIYF. Full variable domain (outside the CDR3, taken from reference TRBV5-1 and TRBJ1-3): KAGVTQTPRYLIKTRGQQVTLSCSPISGHRSVSWYQQTPGQGLQFLFEYFSETQRNKGNFPGRFSGRQFSNSRSEMNVSTLELGDSALYLCASSLGWQGSSSGNTIYFGEGSWLTVV.

The chain links TRBV5-5 to TRBJ1-2, with D maybe TRBD1 (6 bases). Germline CDR1 SGHKS, CDR2 YYEKEE (reference sequence). Trimming left V 1 base short and J 6 bases short, with 13 bases between. The CDR3 spans 14 residues. The CDR3 loop is CASSLRLQGHGYTF. For the CDR3, the DNA is TGTGCCAGCAGCTTGAGGTTACAGGGACATGGCTACACCTTC.

V and J are TRBV20-1 and TRBJ2-7; 16 bases fit TRBD2. The germline V gene encodes CDR1 DFQATT and CDR2 SNEGSKA (reference sequence). V shed 5 bases and J 2 bases; nucleotides not matched to a gene: 3. This CDR3 spans 15 amino acids. CDR3 sequence reads: CSAGGTSGRAYEQYF. The CDR3 nucleotides are TGCAGTGCTGGTGGGACTAGCGGGAGGGCCTACGAGCAGTACTTC.

The chain recombines TRBV19 with TRBJ2-1, with TRBD1 identical over 12 bases. Germline V gene sequence: CDR1 LNHDA, CDR2 SQIVND (reference sequence). The length of the CDR3 is 15 residues. Trimming cost V 5 bases and J 12 bases; bases outside gene matches: 11. CDR3 DNA sequence: TGTGCCAGTAGTCCTTGGGACAGGGGGCGGCCGGTGCAGTTCTTC. It translates to CASSPWDRGRPVQFF.

CDR3: CASSPGQGNYGYTF. As DNA, the CDR3 is TGCGCCAGCAGCCCGGGACAGGGCAACTATGGCTACACCTTC. The gene calls are TRBV4-3 and TRBJ1-2, with TRBD1 identical over 9 bases. CDR1 LGHNA and CDR2 YSLEER come from the germline V gene. This CDR3 spans 14 amino acids. The V and J ends lost 4 bases and 2 bases, in that order; junction bases with no gene match: 2.

The chain links TRBV5-1 to TRBJ2-1; a weak D match, TRBD1 (6 bases). Germline CDR1 reads SGHRS; CDR2 reads YFSETQ. Trimming stripped 1 base from V and 9 bases from J, with 17 bases between. The CDR3 extends over 15 amino acids. The CDR3 region is CASSLTGTSSIEQFF. DNA for the CDR3: TGCGCCAGCAGCTTGACCGGGACATCGAGTATTGAGCAGTTCTTC.

This rearrangement joins TRBV12-3 or TRBV12-4 to TRBJ1-4; the match to TRBD1 covers 9 bases. The CDR3 runs to 12 residues. The trim removed 6 bases at V and 11 bases at J, leaving 4 bases unmatched. CDR3 DNA sequence: TGTGCCAGCAGCGGGGACAGGGACAAACTGTTTTTT. Translation gives CASSGDRDKLFF.

This clone was detected once. The chain carries TRBV6-4 and TRBJ2-3; 8 nucleotides line up with TRBD2. CDR1 is MRHNA and CDR2 is SNTAGT in the germline V gene. This CDR3 comprises 15 residues. Unmatched junction bases numbered 6, after V lost 2 bases and J lost 5 bases. The CDR3 DNA follows: TGTGCCAGCAGTGACAGAGCGGGAGAGGGAGATACGCAGTATTTT. Translation: CASSDRAGEGDTQYF.

The J gene is TRBJ1-1, the V gene TRBV6-5; D possibly corresponds to TRBD1 (5 bases). There are 13 residues in the CDR3. Deletions cut 2 bases from V and 3 bases from J, with 7 bases between. Germline V gene data show CDR1 as MNHEY and CDR2 as SVGAGI. The CDR3 is CASSYGADTEAFF. The CDR3, as DNA: TGTGCCAGCAGTTACGGGGCGGACACTGAAGCTTTCTTT.

The chain is built from TRBV6-1 and TRBJ2-1, with 9 bases matching TRBD1. The CDR3 sequence is 16 residues long. The V segment lost 4 bases and the J segment 6 bases; nucleotides outside the gene matches: 10. Germline V gene sequence: CDR1 MNHNS, CDR2 SASEGT. DNA for the CDR3: TGTGCCAGCAGTGCACCGGGACAGGGCTATGGCAATGAGCAGTTCTTC. This sequence encodes CASSAPGQGYGNEQFF.

The rearrangement links TRBV3-1 (or the pseudogene TRBV3-2) to TRBJ1-1; unclear D gene. This CDR3 spans 15 amino acids. Germline CDR1 reads LGHDT; CDR2 reads YNNKEL (reference sequence). V lost 1 base and J 5 bases, leaving 14 bases between the germline ends. This CDR3 is CASSQGEPIRTEAFF. CDR3 in DNA: TGTGCCAGCAGCCAAGGTGAGCCCATCCGGACTGAAGCTTTCTTT.

The CDR3 region is CASKRTENTGELFF. CDR3 coding DNA: TGTGCCAGCAAAAGGACAGAAAACACCGGGGAGCTGTTTTTT. This chain connects TRBV2 to TRBJ2-2, with a possible D match to TRBD1 (6 bases). Germline V CDR1 and CDR2: SNHLY, FYNNEI. The CDR3 has 14 residues. The germline V and J ends were trimmed by 7 bases and 2 bases, with 11 bases remaining between them.

The V gene is TRBV24-1, the J gene TRBJ2-3, with TRBD2 identical over 10 bases. This CDR3 has 17 residues. Germline V gives CDR1 KGHDR, CDR2 SFDVKD. J lost 4 bases, V lost 3 bases, and 9 bases had no gene match. In DNA form, the CDR3 reads TGTGCCACCAGTGATAATCTAGCGGGAGTTTCGGCAGATACGCAGTATTTT. Translating gives CATSDNLAGVSADTQYF.

The rearrangement joins TRBV6-5 to TRBJ2-2; D is undetermined. V was trimmed by 5 bases and J by 5 bases, leaving 15 bases between them. The CDR3 runs 15 residues. In germline, CDR1 is MNHEY, CDR2 SVGAGI. The CDR3 DNA reads TGTGCCAGCAGTATTCGACTGGCTAGTACCGGGGAGCTGTTTTTT. Translation gives CASSIRLASTGELFF.

The J gene is TRBJ2-5, the V gene TRBV30; unclear D gene. CDR3 length equals 11 residues. V was cut by 0 bases and J by 5 bases, with 4 bases left in between. The germline gives CDR1 GTSNPN, CDR2 SVGIG (reference sequence). This chain's CDR3 is CAWSVLETQYF. The CDR3 region has the DNA TGTGCCTGGAGTGTACTTGAGACCCAGTACTTC.

The V call is TRBV19, the J call TRBJ2-1, with D tentatively TRBD1 (5 bases). CDR3 size: 13 residues. CDR1 and CDR2 from the germline V gene are LNHDA and SQIVND (reference sequence). V lost 3 bases to trimming and J lost 4 bases, with 7 bases between them. The CDR3 protein is CASSIRGYNEQFF. The CDR3 nucleotides are TGTGCCAGTAGTATTAGGGGTTACAATGAGCAGTTCTTC. Variable domain in full (rest from reference TRBV19 and TRBJ2-1): DGGITQSPKYLFRKEGQNVTLSCEQNLNHDAMYWYRQDPGQGLRLIYYSQIVNDFQKGDIAEGYSVSREKKESFPLTVTSAQKNPTAFYLCASSIRGYNEQFFGPGTRLTVL.